The 10 T cell receptor beta chains reported below all come from one sample, sequenced in a study of PD-1 blockade in classical Hodgkin lymphoma. Brentuximab vedotin exposure varied among the patients, all of whom had relapsed after autologous stem cell transplantation. Sequenced by immunoSEQ multiplex PCR; TCRdb stores in-frame clones only, minus some. The sample carries about 42,000 clones, 60% to 75% recorded once. The source was peripheral blood mononuclear cells (PBMCs), collected at baseline. Receptor source: a human donor with classical Hodgkin lymphoma.

The chain couples TRBV5-4 to TRBJ1-1, with D uncertain. Per the germline V gene, CDR1 is SGHNT and CDR2 is YYREEE (reference sequence). Trimming took 3 bases from V and 1 from J, leaving 10 bases between them. This CDR3 comprises 14 residues. CDR3 nucleotide sequence: TGTGCCAGCAGCTCCGTTGCGGGGAACACTGAAGCTTTCTTT. Encoded protein: CASSSVAGNTEAFF.

This chain links TRBV7-2 with TRBJ2-7; D is undetermined. V was clipped by 2 bases and J by 5 bases, with 4 bases between them. Germline V CDR1 and CDR2: SGHTA, FQGNSA. The CDR3 extends over 11 amino acids. CDR3 bases: TGTGCCAGCAGCTTACTTGACGAGCAGTACTTC. This translates into CASSLLDEQYF.

J is TRBJ2-2 and V is TRBV6-1; D not certain. V was shortened by 4 bases and J by 3 bases, with 6 bases between the two germline ends. Germline loops: CDR1 MNHNS, CDR2 SASEGT. CDR3 length: 13 residues. This CDR3 is CASSGGYTGELFF. As DNA, the CDR3 is TGTGCCAGCAGTGGAGGCTACACCGGGGAGCTGTTTTTT.

Concerning this clone: One end of the junction is discordant with germline, which a read error may explain. The CDR3 sequence is CATSGAARTDTQYF. The CDR3 nucleotides are TGTGCCACCAGCGGAGCGGCACGGACAGATACGCAGTATTTT. The rearrangement links TRBV14 to TRBJ2-3, with a weak D call TRBD2 (5 bases). CDR1 is SGHDN and CDR2 is FVKESK in the germline V gene. CDR3 length equals 14 residues.

J is TRBJ2-1 and V is TRBV29-1; 9 positions agree with TRBD1. Looked up from germline, CDR1 is SQVTM and CDR2 is ANQGSEA. This CDR3 has 15 amino acids. Trimming removed 4 bases from V and 8 bases from J; junction bases left unmatched: 12. DNA of the CDR3: TGCAGCGTTGCGAGGGGGGACAGGGAGAACGATGAGCAGTTCTTC. Its translation is CSVARGDRENDEQFF.

This chain uses TRBV6-5 with TRBJ2-5, with D hard to call. Trimming stripped 3 bases from V and 3 bases from J, with 14 bases between. CDR1 is MNHEY and CDR2 is SVGAGI in the germline V gene. The CDR3 contains 15 residues. The CDR3 loop is CASSYGGIGEETQYF. The CDR3 bases are TGTGCCAGCAGTTATGGCGGAATTGGAGAAGAGACCCAGTACTTC.

In its sample, this clone was seen a few times. This rearrangement joins TRBV9 to TRBJ2-1; D ambiguous. CDR1 is SGDLS, CDR2 YYNGEE, per germline. Trimming took 4 bases from V and 2 from J, leaving 7 bases between them. CDR3 length: 13 residues. The CDR3 here is CASSRTAYNEQFF. In nucleotides, the CDR3 is TGTGCCAGCAGCCGGACGGCCTACAATGAGCAGTTCTTC.

This clone was detected once. This chain links TRBV5-4 with TRBJ2-1; 9 positions agree with TRBD1. The V and J ends lost 4 bases and 8 bases, in that order; junction bases with no gene match: 19. The CDR3 length is 18 residues. The V gene's germline CDR1 is SGHNT and CDR2 YYREEE (reference sequence). CDR3 nucleotides: TGTGCCAGCAGCCAAGATCCCCTGACAGGGGGAGTCGGAGATGAGCAGTTCTTC. This gives the protein CASSQDPLTGGVGDEQFF.

Points on this clone: The junction does not match germline at one end; this may be a read error. The rearrangement uses TRBV11-3 and TRBJ1-5; 11 bases align to TRBD1. The V gene's germline CDR1 is SGHNT and CDR2 YENEEA. CDR3 length equals 18 residues. This CDR3 reads CASSLEDRGPIVNQPQHF. CDR3 coding DNA: TGTGCCAGCAGCCTAGAGGACAGGGGGCCAATTGTCAATCAGCCCCAGCATTTT.

Only a few counts were recorded for this clone. The chain is built from TRBV7-9 and TRBJ2-7, with no clear D. The CDR3 is 14 amino acids. CDR1 and CDR2 (germline): SEHNR, FQNEAQ (reference sequence). V was pared by 1 base and J by 5 bases, with 12 bases between. The CDR3 region is CASSLGAVFHEQYF. The CDR3 DNA is TGTGCCAGCAGCTTAGGGGCCGTTTTCCACGAGCAGTACTTC.